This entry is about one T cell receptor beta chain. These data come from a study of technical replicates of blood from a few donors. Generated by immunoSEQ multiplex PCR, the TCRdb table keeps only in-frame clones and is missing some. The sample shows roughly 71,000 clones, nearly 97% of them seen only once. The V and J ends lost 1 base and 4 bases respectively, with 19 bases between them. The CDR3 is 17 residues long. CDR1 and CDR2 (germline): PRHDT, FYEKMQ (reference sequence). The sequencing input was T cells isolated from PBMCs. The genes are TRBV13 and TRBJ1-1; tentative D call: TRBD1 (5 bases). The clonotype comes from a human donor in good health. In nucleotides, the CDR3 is TGTGCCAGCAGCTTAGAATCGCGGGGGTTTTATGGCACTGAAGCTTTCTTT. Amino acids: CASSLESRGFYGTEAFF.